Below, 12 T cell receptor beta chains from the same sample are listed, as sequenced in a study of T-cell memory formation after mild COVID-19. From the 5' RACE reads, TCRdb called clonotypes with MiXCR, one entry per CDR3 protein. The sample contains more than 120,000 distinct CDR3 sequences, around 21% of which appear only once. Sequenced material: PBMCs or a T cell subset sorted from them (not recorded which). These receptors all come from an adult woman who had mild COVID-19 (a few samples of this study predate the infection). Cell type and time point are not known.

This clonotype has only a few counts. The CDR3: CASSSTGVYGYTF. The DNA for the CDR3 is TGTGCCAGCAGTTCGACAGGGGTCTATGGCTACACCTTC. The rearrangement joins TRBV12-3 or TRBV12-4 to TRBJ1-2; 8 bases are shared with TRBD1. The length of the CDR3 is 13 residues. V trimming: 4 bases; J trimming: 4 bases; junction bases outside the gene matches: 2.

This clonotype was observed a few times. The chain couples TRBV20-1 to TRBJ1-1; D call uncertain. V was trimmed by 1 base and J by 1 base, leaving 10 bases between them. The CDR3 has 14 residues. CDR1 is DFQATT, CDR2 SNEGSKA, per germline (reference sequence). The chain's CDR3 is CSARVGSPNTEAFF. Here the CDR3 DNA reads TGCAGTGCTAGAGTTGGAAGTCCGAACACTGAAGCTTTCTTT.

This clonotype was found a few times. The chain couples TRBV10-3 to TRBJ2-7, with D unclear. The germline V and J ends were trimmed by 3 bases and 2 bases, with 5 bases remaining between them. The CDR3 has 12 amino acids. Germline loops: CDR1 ENHRY, CDR2 SYGVKD. As DNA, the CDR3 is TGTGCCATCAGTGAAGGGACCTACGAGCAGTACTTC. As protein: CAISEGTYEQYF.

V and J are TRBV20-1 and TRBJ1-2; D gene uncertain. The CDR3 spans 12 residues. Between the trimmed V and J ends, which lost 3 bases and 1 base, there was a span of 6 bases. Germline V gives CDR1 DFQATT, CDR2 SNEGSKA (reference sequence). The CDR3, as DNA: TGCAGTGCTAGTCCCGTTAACTATGGCTACACCTTC. Residues: CSASPVNYGYTF.

The chain employs TRBV11-2 and TRBJ2-1; 9 bases are a match to TRBD2. Germline CDR1 SGHAT, CDR2 FQNNGV. With 6 bases clipped from V and 6 bases from J, the junction kept 9 bases outside the gene matches. There are 15 residues in the CDR3. CDR3 loop: CASSPASGAFNEQFF. As DNA, the CDR3 is TGTGCCAGCAGTCCAGCTAGCGGGGCCTTCAATGAGCAGTTCTTC. Supplemented by reference TRBV11-2 and TRBJ2-1, the full variable domain reads EAGVAQSPRYKIIEKRQSVAFWCNPISGHATLYWYQQILGQGPKLLIQFQNNGVVDDSQLPKDRFSAERLKGVDSTLKIQPAKLEDSAVYLCASSPASGAFNEQFFGPGTRLTVL.

This clonotype was observed a handful of times. The rearrangement links TRBV24-1 to TRBJ2-7; D is unresolved. The CDR3 covers 15 residues. Germline V lookup: CDR1 KGHDR, CDR2 SFDVKD. The ends were cut back, 5 bases at V and 0 bases at J, with 13 bases in the middle. The CDR3 loop is CATSAGWGSSYEQYF. The CDR3 DNA follows: TGTGCCACCAGTGCGGGTTGGGGTTCCTCCTACGAGCAGTACTTC.

This sequence joins TRBV9 and TRBJ2-3, with 8 nucleotides matching TRBD2. V was clipped by 5 bases and J by 5 bases; unmatched bases: 16. Germline loops: CDR1 SGDLS, CDR2 YYNGEE. The CDR3 spans 17 residues. The CDR3 coding sequence is TGTGCCAGCAGTGAAACCATGGGCGGGAGGAGGAGAGATACGCAGTATTTT. It yields the protein CASSETMGGRRRDTQYF. Based on the CDR3 plus reference TRBV9 and TRBJ2-3, the full variable domain is DSGVTQTPKHLITATGQRVTLRCSPRSGDLSVYWYQQSLDQGLQFLIQYYNGEERAKGNILERFSAQQFPDLHSELNLSSLELGDSALYFCASSETMGGRRRDTQYFGPGTRLTVL.

This clonotype showed up just a few times. CDR3 sequence (DNA): TGCAGTGCTAAAGACAGTAGCAATCAGCCCCAGCATTTT. Amino acid sequence: CSAKDSSNQPQHF. V gene TRBV20-1 combines with J gene TRBJ1-5; perhaps TRBD1 as D (5 bases). This CDR3 has 13 residues. V was clipped by 4 bases and J by 0 bases, with 7 bases between them. Germline V gives CDR1 DFQATT, CDR2 SNEGSKA (reference sequence).

This clonotype was seen only a few times. The chain carries TRBV5-1 and TRBJ2-5; D is uncertain. Trimming left V 1 base short and J 5 bases short, with 15 bases between. CDR1 and CDR2 from the germline V gene are SGHRS and YFSETQ. There are 15 residues in the CDR3. The chain's CDR3 is CASSLNPGREETQYF. Written as DNA, the CDR3 is TGCGCCAGCAGCTTGAATCCCGGACGTGAGGAGACCCAGTACTTC.

The V call is TRBV5-1, the J call TRBJ1-1; D may be TRBD1 (6 bases). CDR1 is SGHRS, CDR2 YFSETQ, per germline. The ends were cut back, 1 base at V and 11 bases at J, with 18 bases in the middle. The CDR3 spans 14 residues. CDR3 residues: CASSLTGPTLGAFF. The DNA of the CDR3 is TGCGCCAGCAGCTTGACAGGGCCCACTCTCGGGGCTTTCTTT.

This clonotype was counted only a few times. V gene TRBV6-5 combines with J gene TRBJ1-1; D is undetermined. CDR3 length: 15 residues. V was pared by 5 bases and J by 3 bases, with 16 bases between. Germline loops: CDR1 MNHEY, CDR2 SVGAGI. The CDR3 protein is CASSRFPDGDTEAFF. DNA for the CDR3: TGTGCCAGCAGTAGGTTTCCGGACGGGGACACTGAAGCTTTCTTT.

The CDR3 here is CATSDLWSEQYF. CDR3 bases: TGTGCCACCAGTGATTTGTGGTCCGAGCAGTACTTC. V gene TRBV24-1 combines with J gene TRBJ2-7, with D unclear. CDR1 and CDR2 from the germline V gene are KGHDR and SFDVKD. V was pared by 0 bases and J by 6 bases, with 5 bases between. The CDR3 runs 12 residues.